The sequence of this TCR beta chain was determined in a study of spatial heterogeneity in lung cancer. Study findings and constraints: Mutation counts in tumors were tracked by counts of expanded intratumoral alpha and beta TCRs.

The CDR3 has 15 amino acids. Trimming shortened V by 5 bases and J by 2 bases, and 14 bases separated the two germline ends. Germline V CDR1 and CDR2: SGHRS, YFSETQ. Time point specified: sample taken at primary tumor resection. Unsorted tumor, nontumor lung tissue or cryopreserved PBMC supplied the whole RNA. TCRdb re-called the 5' RACE reads through MiXCR, storing one row per CDR3 protein. The data hold around 9,000 distinct CDR3 sequences, with just under 6.5% observed a single time. To note about this clonotype: Its specificity is unknown.

The chain has TRBV5-1 and TRBJ2-1, with unresolved D. Here the sequenced sample was lung tumor tissue, taken at surgery. The source of this sequence is a male donor with early-stage non-small cell lung cancer. The chain's CDR3 is CASSSDIAAYNEQFF. The CDR3 DNA reads as TGCGCCAGCAGTTCCGACATCGCAGCCTACAATGAGCAGTTCTTC.